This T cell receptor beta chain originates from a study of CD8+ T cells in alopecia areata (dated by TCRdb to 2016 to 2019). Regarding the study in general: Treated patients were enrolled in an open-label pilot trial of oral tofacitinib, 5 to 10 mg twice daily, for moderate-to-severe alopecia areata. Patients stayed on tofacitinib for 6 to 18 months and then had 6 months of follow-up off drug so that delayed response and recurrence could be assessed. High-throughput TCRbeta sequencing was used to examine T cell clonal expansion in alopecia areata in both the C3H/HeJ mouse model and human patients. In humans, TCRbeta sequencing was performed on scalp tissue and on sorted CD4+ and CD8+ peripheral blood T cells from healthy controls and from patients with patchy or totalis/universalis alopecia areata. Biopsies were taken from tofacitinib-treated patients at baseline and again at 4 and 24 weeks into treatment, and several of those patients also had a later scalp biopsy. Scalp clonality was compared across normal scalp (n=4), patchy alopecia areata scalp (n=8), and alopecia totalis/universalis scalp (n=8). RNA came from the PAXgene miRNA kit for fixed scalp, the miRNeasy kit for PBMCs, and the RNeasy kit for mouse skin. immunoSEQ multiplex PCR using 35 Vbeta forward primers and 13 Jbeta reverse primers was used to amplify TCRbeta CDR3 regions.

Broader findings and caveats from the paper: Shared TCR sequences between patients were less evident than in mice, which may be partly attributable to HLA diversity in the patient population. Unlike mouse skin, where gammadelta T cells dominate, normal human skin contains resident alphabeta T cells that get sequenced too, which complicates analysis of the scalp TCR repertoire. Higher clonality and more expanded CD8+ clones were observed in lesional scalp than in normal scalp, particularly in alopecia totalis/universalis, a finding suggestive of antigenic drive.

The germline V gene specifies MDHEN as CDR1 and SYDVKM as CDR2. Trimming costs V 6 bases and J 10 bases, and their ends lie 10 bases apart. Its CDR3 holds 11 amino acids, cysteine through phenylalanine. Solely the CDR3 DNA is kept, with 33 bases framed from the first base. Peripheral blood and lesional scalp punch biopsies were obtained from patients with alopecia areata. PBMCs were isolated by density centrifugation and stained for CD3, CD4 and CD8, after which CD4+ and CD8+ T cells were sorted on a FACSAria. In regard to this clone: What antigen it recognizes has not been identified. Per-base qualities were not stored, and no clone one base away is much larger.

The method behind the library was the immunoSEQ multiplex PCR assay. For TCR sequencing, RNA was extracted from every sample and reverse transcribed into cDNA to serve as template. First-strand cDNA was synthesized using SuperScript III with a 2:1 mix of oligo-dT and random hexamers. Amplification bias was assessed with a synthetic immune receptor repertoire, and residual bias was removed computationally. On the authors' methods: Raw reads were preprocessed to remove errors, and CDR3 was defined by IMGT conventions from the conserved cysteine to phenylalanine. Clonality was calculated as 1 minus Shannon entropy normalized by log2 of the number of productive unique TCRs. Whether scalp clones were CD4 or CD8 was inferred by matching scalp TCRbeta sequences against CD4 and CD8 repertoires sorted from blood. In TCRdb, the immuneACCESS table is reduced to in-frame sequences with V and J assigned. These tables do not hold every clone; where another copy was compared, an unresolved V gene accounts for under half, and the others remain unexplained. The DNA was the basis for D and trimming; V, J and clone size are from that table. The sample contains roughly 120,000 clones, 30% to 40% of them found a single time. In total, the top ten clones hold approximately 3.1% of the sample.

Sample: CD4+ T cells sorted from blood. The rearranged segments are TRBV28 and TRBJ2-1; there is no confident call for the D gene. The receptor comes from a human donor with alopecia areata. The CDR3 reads CASSQVREQFF. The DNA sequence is TGTGCCAGCAGCCAAGTCCGGGAGCAGTTCTTC.